This TCR beta chain was documented in a study of blood T cell repertoires in COVID-19. The data were produced by immunoSEQ multiplex PCR, yet TCRdb's version contains in-frame clones alone and is incomplete. The sample contains about 270,000 clones, 85% to 90% of which appear only once. The TCR comes from a woman aged 18-30 years who had recovered from COVID-19. Sample: PBMCs or T cells enriched from blood (not recorded which).

CDR3 in amino acids: CASSAQTDTQYF. CDR3 DNA: TGTGCCAGCAGCGCCCAGACAGATACGCAGTATTTT. J is TRBJ2-3 and V is TRBV9; D not certain. This CDR3 has 12 amino acids. The germline V and J ends were trimmed by 3 bases and 3 bases, with 5 bases remaining between them. CDR1 SGDLS and CDR2 YYNGEE come from the germline V gene.